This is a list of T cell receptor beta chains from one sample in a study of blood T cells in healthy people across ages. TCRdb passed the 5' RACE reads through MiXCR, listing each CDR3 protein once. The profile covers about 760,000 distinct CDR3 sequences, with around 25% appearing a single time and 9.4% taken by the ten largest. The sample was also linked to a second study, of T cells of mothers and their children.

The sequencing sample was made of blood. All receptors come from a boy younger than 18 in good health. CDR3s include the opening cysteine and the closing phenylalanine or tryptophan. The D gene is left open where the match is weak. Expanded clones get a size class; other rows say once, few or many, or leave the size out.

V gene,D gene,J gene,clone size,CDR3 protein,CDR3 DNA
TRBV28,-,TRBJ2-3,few,CASSLSRFPTDTQYF,TGTGCCAGCAGTTTATCGAGGTTTCCGACAGATACGCAGTATTTT
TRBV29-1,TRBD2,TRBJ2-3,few,CSVEGISGRSTDTQYF,TGCAGCGTTGAGGGAATTAGCGGGAGGAGCACAGATACGCAGTATTTT
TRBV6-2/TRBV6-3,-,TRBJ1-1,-,CASSSGAYPEAFF,TGTGCCAGCAGCTCAGGGGCTTACCCTGAAGCTTTCTTT
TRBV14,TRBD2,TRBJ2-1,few,CASSQTRLAEQFF,TGTGCCAGCAGCCAAACGAGACTAGCTGAGCAGTTCTTC
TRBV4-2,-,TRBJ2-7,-,CASSQVEAPRYEQYF,TGTGCCAGCAGCCAAGTGGAGGCCCCCCGCTACGAGCAGTACTTC
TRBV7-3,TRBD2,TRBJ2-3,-,CASSFPPGGADTQYF,TGTGCCAGCAGCTTCCCCCCGGGAGGCGCAGATACGCAGTATTTT
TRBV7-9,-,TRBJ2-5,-,CASSLLSGIQETQYF,TGTGCCAGCAGCTTATTATCGGGGATTCAAGAGACCCAGTACTTC
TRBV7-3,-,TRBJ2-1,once,CASSLGAAIGNEQFF,TGTGCCAGCAGCTTAGGGGCGGCCATTGGCAATGAGCAGTTCTTC
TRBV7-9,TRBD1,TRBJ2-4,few,CASSSGTAPAKNIQYF,TGTGCCAGCAGCTCCGGGACAGCTCCAGCCAAAAACATTCAGTACTTC
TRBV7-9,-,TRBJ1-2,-,CASSPKSTVEGGYTF,TGTGCCAGCAGCCCGAAGTCGACAGTGGAGGGTGGCTACACCTTC
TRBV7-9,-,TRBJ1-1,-,CASSSEGQLNTEAFF,TGTGCCAGCAGCTCCGAGGGGCAGCTGAACACTGAAGCTTTCTTT
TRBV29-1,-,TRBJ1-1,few,CSVEGYASEAFF,TGCAGCGTTGAAGGGTACGCCTCTGAAGCTTTCTTT